This T cell receptor beta chain came from a study of long-term antiretroviral therapy in people with HIV (dated by TCRdb to the early 2020s). About the study as a whole: The earliest samples were collected about a decade before the 2015 WHO recommendation for immediate ART, when ART was typically delayed until CD4 counts fell. This retrospective serial study examined whether starting ART and sustained HIV suppression were associated with changes in the composition and diversity of the TRB repertoire in peripheral blood. The cohort contributed over 150 cryopreserved PBMC samples from about 33 adults with confirmed HIV infection, collected serially over a mean of around 6 years (range 1-12). Among the 30 or so participants with HIV, ten to twelve were female. Test extractions of a monoclonal T-cell line alongside about 35 polyclonal samples showed no cross-contamination during QIAcube processing. Study-wide conclusions, independent of this receptor: No data were available on ART adherence, viral resistance or therapy changes, limiting inferences about post-ART repertoire changes. Because PBMC availability was limited, only the TCR beta chain was sequenced, with no alpha chain pairing. Compared with controls, HIV repertoires had narrower CDR3 length ranges, and the network structure pointed to an antigen-experienced repertoire that shifted only slightly toward naive after ART. Expanded TRB clones identified before ART initiation dominated the repertoire across all time points, though the dominance fluctuated and decreased in many PLHIV after ART. Because pre-ART samples had limited cell numbers, profiling was done on unsorted PBMC rather than on sorted CD4+ and CD8+ T cells. Starting ART was linked to a significant rise in TRB diversity, yet even with long-term ART the diversity remained significantly lower than in transplant donor controls. The samples span the years 2004 to 2017, and the ART regimens used may be less effective than current regimens.

CDR1 SGHTA and CDR2 FQGNSA are derived from the germline V gene. The CDR3, cysteine through phenylalanine, is 19 amino acids long. The sequence is cut down to CDR3 DNA, 57 bases in frame from base 1. V loses 5 bases at its end and J loses 0 bases; junction bases beyond the gene matches: 9. Participants were included only if at least one PBMC sample before ART initiation and at least two post-ART samples were available. Every participant with HIV received treatment in the United States of America. Cryopreserved samples of about 0.95-11 million PBMC were thawed and washed before DNA extraction. At the time of the earliest PBMC sample for each participant with HIV, ages ranged from roughly 20 to 54 years. PBMC samples were contributed by each participant from 1-4 timepoints before ART initiation and 2-8 timepoints after ART initiation, with a median of 7 samples. For every participant, serial HIV viral load, CD4+ T-cell count, ART history and demographic data were obtained. A Qiagen kit on a QIAcube was used to extract genomic DNA from unsorted PBMC, with samples processed in batches of 12.

Note on this clone: What antigen it recognizes has not been identified. No qualities accompany the bases; no much larger clone lies one base away.

The immunoSEQ hsTCRB v3.0 assay was used at survey level resolution to sequence the TRB variable region. The target sequencing depth for TRB was 40,000-50,000 T-cell genomes per sample. TRB libraries were pooled and sequenced on an Illumina MiSeq using a v3 150-cycle kit. Under the source paper's analysis protocol: Repertoire analysis was run in R within a reproducible Nextflow workflow that covered QC, data transformation and analysis. LymphoSeq2, an R package for exploring AIRR-Seq data, was used to implement custom analyses. A handful of samples that yielded fewer than 5000 total TRB sequences were excluded, so that fewer than 250 HIV repertoires were analyzed. Among the 170 to 200 retained HIV repertoires, about 57 were collected before ART initiation and roughly 130 were collected after ART initiation. Repertoires were downsampled to 5000 TRB nucleotide sequences, and summary statistics were averaged over 100 downsampling iterations. TRB sequences were retained for analysis only if CDR3 regions of at least seven amino acids were present. Two measures captured diversity: a Shannon entropy-derived clonality score and the Gini coefficient. In the repertoire networks, any two of the top 5000 CDR3 amino acid sequences were connected whenever the two sequences differed by an edit distance of one. GLIPH2 predicted antigen specificity groups and MHC restriction for TRB CDR3 amino acid sequences. CDR3 amino acid sequences were matched against VDJdb and McPAS-TCR to flag known CMV, EBV, HIV or tissue antigen associations. Pre-ART, post-ART and control groups were compared with Wilcoxon signed-rank tests and Holm-Bonferroni correction. Imported from immuneACCESS, the table was reduced by TCRdb to in-frame sequences with V and J called. These copies leave out some clones; in studies compared against another copy, an unresolved V gene accounts for under half, and the cause of the remainder is not known. V, J and clone size are taken as reported in that table, and D and trimming were inferred from the DNA itself. The sample table contains 15,000 to 20,000 clones; only one count was recorded for roughly four fifths of them. The ten largest clones take up roughly 10% of the sample.

Recombination connected TRBV7-2 to TRBJ2-1; 14 central nucleotides agree with TRBD2. The clonotype was recovered from a man aged 50 to 59 with HIV. The specimen comprised unsorted PBMCs, sampled 0.3 years before starting antiretroviral therapy. The DNA sequence is as follows: TGTGCCAGCAGCCCTCGGACTAGCGGGAGGCGTAGCTCCTACAATGAGCAGTTCTTC. It specifies CASSPRTSGRRSSYNEQFF.